This TCR beta chain was recovered during a study of identical twins. TCRdb itself ran the 5' RACE reads through MiXCR, one entry per CDR3 protein. This table holds hundreds of thousands of distinct CDR3 sequences, 21% found once. V was cut by 3 bases and J by 8 bases, with 8 bases left in between. CDR1 GTSNPN and CDR2 SVGIG come from the germline V gene (reference sequence). CDR3 length equals 11 residues. Findings and caveats of the study: Models came in too low on out-of-frame TCR alpha sharing in monozygotic twins. Conclusions rested on cross-sectional statistics rather than following the same donors.

This clonotype was counted once. Its antigen is not known. These data were also reused for a study on T cells expressing NK-cell markers. That report notes: Repertoire data for TCR beta were derived from sorted T cells (CD3+CD56+NKG2C+, CD3+CD56+NKG2C- and CD3+CD56-NKG2C+). There were seven HCMV-seropositive donors and one seronegative donor among the eight sequenced.

This sequence joins TRBV30 and TRBJ2-1; TRBD2 might be the D (6 bases). Sequenced sample: PBMCs. The TCR comes from a young woman in good health. The CDR3: CAWRGGDEQFF. CDR3 coding DNA: TGTGCCTGGAGGGGGGGAGATGAGCAGTTCTTC.